This TCR beta chain came from a study of CD8 T cells in Susac syndrome. CD8+ and CD4+ T cells circulating in blood were sequenced for TCR beta. Controls matched for age and sex were healthy donors. The TEMRA cells underwent FACS enrichment, while the CD8+ and CD4+ T cells underwent negative isolation. The RNA, 0.5 to 1 ug, was put through reverse transcription using random hexamers. The TCR beta CDR3 was amplified by immunoSEQ multiplex PCR across 54 Vbeta, 13 Jbeta. MiXCR was run by TCRdb on the immunoSEQ multiplex PCR reads, yielding one entry per CDR3 protein. This table holds under 150,000 distinct CDR3 sequences, about 93% found once. The CDR3 runs 11 residues. Germline V gives CDR1 MNHNY, CDR2 SVGAGI (reference sequence). The germline V and J ends were trimmed by 8 bases and 2 bases, with 6 bases remaining between them.

The sequenced material came from CD8+ T cells from PBMCs. This clonotype originated in a human donor in good health. The rearrangement uses TRBV6-6 and TRBJ2-5; unclear D gene. The CDR3 DNA reads as TGTGCCAGCCGGCTACAAGAGACCCAGTACTTC. Amino acid sequence: CASRLQETQYF.